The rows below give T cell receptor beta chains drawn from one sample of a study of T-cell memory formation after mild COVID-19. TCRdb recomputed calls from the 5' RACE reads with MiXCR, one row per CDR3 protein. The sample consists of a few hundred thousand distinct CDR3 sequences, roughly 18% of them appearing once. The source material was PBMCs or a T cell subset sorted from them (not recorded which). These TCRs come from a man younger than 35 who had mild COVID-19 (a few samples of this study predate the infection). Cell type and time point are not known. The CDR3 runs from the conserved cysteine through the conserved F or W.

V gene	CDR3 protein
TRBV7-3	CASSSGPTTEAFF
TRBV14	CASSPPPHRSLGEQYF
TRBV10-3	CAISETSSETQYF
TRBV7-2	CASSWAQGTPPVAIYF
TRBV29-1	CSVVRNEQFF
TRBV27	CASSLYETGGYGYTF
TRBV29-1	CSVVMRGGVMSYNEQFF
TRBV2	CASRGTGADTQYF
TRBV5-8	CASSGNRGQETQYF
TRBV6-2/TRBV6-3	CASSYPPGRSSYEQYF
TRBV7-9	CASSSIGAGANYGYTF
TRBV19	CASSIDPGAANEKLFF
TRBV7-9	CASSLVATGTDTQYF
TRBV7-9	CASIGVEAGKNTEAFF
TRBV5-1	CASTPRAGTGGQETQYF
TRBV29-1	CSVDTGGYETQYF
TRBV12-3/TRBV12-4	CASSLQVRVNSPLHF
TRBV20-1	CSAAPGLASETQYF
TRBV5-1	CASSLKMDTEAFF
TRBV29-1	CSVGHRSGGIGYEQYF
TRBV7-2	CASSIFDRVLDEQFF
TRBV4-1	CASARGNTIYF
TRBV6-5	CAIRGQGNSPLHF
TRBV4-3	CASSQDHRSSGNTIYF
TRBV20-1	CSAPASNYEQYF
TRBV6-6	CASSPGGYSEAFF
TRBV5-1	CASNAANTGELFF
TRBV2	CASTTSEVGEQYF
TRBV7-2	CASSLEVAYYGYTF
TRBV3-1	CASSLGTVAEAFF
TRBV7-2	CASSLRGAGAFGTQYF
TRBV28	CASSLPQDFFTDTQYF
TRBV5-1	CASSSIAETNTGELFF
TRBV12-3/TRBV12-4	CASSPIGGWGTEAFF
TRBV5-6	CASSRLAPDTQYF
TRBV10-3	CAISGIQGANTGELFF
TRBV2	CASSVSLMVDTQYF
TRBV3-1	CASSQGGGTGSYEQYF
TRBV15	CATSRDLSGTDTQYF
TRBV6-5	CASSSTGGSGYTF
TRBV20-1	CSARWFTEPGELFF
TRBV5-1	CATGLAVGADTQYF
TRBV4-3	CASSYRVPSTDTQYF
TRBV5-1	CASSYQDGTGFYGYTF
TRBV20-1	CSARGQMDGGTEAFF
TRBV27	CASSPGQGAVGTEAFF
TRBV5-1	CASSPGLAGGGPYNEQFF
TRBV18	CASSPLDRRNTGELFF
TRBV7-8	CASSLQGQEQPQHF
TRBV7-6	CASSSTLATDTQYF
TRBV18	CASSPSGTSGGDEQYF
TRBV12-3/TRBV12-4	CASRTRAGGADTQYF
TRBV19	CASKGGGYTF